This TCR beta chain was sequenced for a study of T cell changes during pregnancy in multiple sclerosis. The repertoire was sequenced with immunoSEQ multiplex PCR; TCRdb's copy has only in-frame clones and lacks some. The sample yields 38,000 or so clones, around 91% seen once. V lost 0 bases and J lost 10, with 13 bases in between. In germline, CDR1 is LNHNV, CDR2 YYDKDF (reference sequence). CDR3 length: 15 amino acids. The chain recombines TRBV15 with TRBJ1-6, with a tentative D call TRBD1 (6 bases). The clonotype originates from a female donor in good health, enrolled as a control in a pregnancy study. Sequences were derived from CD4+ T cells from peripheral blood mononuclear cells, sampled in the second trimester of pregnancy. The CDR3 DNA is TGTGCCACCAGCAGAGATTCGGGGGGCAAATCACCCCTCCACTTT. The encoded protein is CATSRDSGGKSPLHF.